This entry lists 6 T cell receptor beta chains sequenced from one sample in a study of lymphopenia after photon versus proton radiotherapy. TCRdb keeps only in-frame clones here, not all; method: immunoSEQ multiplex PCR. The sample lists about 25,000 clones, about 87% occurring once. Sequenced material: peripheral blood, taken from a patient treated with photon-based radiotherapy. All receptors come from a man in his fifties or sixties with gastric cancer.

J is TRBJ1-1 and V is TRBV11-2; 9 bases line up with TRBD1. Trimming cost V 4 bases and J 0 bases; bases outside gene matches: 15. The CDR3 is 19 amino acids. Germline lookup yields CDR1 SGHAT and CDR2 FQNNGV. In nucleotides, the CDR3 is TGTGCCAGCAGCTCGGCCTACAGGGGGCATTTTATTTTGAACACTGAAGCTTTCTTT. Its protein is CASSSAYRGHFILNTEAFF.

This CDR3 is CAISPSGRNTEAFF. As DNA, the CDR3 is TGTGCCATCAGTCCGAGTGGCAGGAACACTGAAGCTTTCTTT. This chain joins TRBV10-3 and TRBJ1-1; D gene ambiguous. V was shortened by 5 bases and J by 1 base, with 11 bases between the two germline ends. The CDR3 length is 14 residues. CDR1 and CDR2 (germline): ENHRY, SYGVKD.

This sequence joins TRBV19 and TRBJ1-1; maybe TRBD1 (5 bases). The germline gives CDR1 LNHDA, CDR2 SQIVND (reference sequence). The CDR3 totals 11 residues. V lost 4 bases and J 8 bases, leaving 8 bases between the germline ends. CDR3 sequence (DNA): TGTGCCAGTAGTACGGGGCCAGAAGCTTTCTTT. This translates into CASSTGPEAFF.

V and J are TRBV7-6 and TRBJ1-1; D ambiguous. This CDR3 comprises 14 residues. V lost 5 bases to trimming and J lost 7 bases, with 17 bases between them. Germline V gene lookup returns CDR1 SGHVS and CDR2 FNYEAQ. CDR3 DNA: TGTGCCAGCAGCCACCGGATCTTAGGAAATGAAGCTTTCTTT. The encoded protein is CASSHRILGNEAFF.

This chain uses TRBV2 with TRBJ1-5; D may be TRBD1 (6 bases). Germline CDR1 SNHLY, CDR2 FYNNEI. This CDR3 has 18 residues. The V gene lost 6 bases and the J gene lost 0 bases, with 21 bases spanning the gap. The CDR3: CASSHTGRGPFSNQPQHF. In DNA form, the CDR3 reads TGTGCCAGCAGCCACACAGGGCGAGGCCCCTTTAGCAATCAGCCCCAGCATTTT.

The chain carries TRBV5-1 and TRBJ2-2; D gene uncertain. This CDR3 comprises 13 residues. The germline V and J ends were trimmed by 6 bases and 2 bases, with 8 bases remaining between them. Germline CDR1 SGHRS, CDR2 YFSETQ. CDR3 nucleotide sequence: TGCGCCAGCAAACTTTATAACACCGGGGAGCTGTTTTTT. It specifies CASKLYNTGELFF.